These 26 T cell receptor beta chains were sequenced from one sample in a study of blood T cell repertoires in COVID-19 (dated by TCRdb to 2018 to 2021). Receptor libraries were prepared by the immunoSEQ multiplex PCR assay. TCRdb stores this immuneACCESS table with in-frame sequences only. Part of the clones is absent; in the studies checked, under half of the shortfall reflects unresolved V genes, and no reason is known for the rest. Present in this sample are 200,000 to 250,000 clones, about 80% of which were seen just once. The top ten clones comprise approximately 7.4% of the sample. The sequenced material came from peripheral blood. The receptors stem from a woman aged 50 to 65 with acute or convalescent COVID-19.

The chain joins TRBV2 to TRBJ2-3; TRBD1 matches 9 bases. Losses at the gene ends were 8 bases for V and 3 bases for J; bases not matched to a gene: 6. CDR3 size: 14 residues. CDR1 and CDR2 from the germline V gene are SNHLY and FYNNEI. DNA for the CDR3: TGTGCCAGCCGAGGTGGACAGGGGACAGATACGCAGTATTTT. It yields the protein CASRGGQGTDTQYF.

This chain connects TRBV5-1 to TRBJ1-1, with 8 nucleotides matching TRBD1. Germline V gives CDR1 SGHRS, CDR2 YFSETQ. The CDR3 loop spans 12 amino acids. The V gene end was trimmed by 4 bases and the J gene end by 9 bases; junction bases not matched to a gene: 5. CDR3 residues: CASSPDRGKAFF. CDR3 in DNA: TGCGCCAGCAGCCCTGACAGGGGCAAAGCTTTCTTT. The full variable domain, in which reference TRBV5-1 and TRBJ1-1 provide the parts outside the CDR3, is KAGVTQTPRYLIKTRGQQVTLSCSPISGHRSVSWYQQTPGQGLQFLFEYFSETQRNKGNFPGRFSGRQFSNSRSEMNVSTLELGDSALYLCASSPDRGKAFFGQGTRLTVV.

This chain's CDR3 is CASSQRSETPNEKLFF. The CDR3 region has the DNA TGCGCCAGCAGCCAACGAAGTGAGACTCCTAATGAAAAACTGTTTTTT. V usage is TRBV4-1 and J usage is TRBJ1-4; D remains ambiguous. The V gene's germline CDR1 is MGHRA and CDR2 YSYEKL. V was trimmed by 2 bases and J by 3 bases, leaving 13 bases between them. The CDR3 has 16 amino acids.

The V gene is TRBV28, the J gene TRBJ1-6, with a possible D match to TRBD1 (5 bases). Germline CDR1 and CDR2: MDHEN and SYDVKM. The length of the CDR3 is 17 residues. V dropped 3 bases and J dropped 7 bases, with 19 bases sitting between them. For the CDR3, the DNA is TGTGCCAGCAGTTTCTTGGGAGGGGCTTCGCGGAATTCACCCCTCCACTTT. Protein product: CASSFLGGASRNSPLHF.

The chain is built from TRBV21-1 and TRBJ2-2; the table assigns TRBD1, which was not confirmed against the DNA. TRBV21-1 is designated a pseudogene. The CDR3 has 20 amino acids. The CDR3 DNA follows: TGTGCCAGCAGCAAAAACCCTCCGGGACAGGGGATGGGGAACACCGGGGAGCTGTTTTTT. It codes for CASSKNPPGQGMGNTGELFF.

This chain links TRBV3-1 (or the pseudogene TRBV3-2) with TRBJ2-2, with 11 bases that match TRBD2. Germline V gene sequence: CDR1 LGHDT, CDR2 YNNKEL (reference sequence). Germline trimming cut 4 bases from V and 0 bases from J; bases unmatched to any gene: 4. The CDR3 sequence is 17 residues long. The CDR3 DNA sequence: TGTGCCAGCAGCCCATTACTAGCGGGGGCGAACACCGGGGAGCTGTTTTTT. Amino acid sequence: CASSPLLAGANTGELFF.

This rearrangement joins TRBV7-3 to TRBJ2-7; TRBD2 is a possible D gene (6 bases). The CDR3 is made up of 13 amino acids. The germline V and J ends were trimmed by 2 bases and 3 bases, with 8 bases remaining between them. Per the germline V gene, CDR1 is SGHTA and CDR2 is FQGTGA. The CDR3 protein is CASSLLGGYEQYF. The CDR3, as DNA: TGTGCCAGCAGCTTATTGGGAGGCTACGAGCAGTACTTC.

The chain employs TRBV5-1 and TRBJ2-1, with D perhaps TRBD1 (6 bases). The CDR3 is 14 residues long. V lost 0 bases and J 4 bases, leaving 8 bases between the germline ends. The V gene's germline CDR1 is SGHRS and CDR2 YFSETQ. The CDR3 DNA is TGCGCCAGCAGCTTGGAGGGGGTATACAATGAGCAGTTCTTC. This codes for CASSLEGVYNEQFF.

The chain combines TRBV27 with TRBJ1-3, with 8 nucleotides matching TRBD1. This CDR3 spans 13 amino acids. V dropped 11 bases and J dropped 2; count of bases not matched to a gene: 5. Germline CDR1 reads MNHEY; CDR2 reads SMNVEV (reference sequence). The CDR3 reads CARNRGTGNTIYF. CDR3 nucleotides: TGTGCCCGCAACAGGGGGACTGGAAACACCATATATTTT.

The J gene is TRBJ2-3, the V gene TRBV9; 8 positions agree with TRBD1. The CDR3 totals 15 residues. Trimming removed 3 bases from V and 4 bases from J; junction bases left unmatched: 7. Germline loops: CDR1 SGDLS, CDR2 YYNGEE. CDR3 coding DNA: TGTGCCAGCAGCGCAACCGGGACAGGTCCAGATACGCAGTATTTT. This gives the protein CASSATGTGPDTQYF.

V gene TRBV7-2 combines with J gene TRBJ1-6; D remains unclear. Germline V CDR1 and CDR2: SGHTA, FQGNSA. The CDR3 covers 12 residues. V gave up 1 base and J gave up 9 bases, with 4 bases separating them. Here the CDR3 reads CASSLVGSPLHF. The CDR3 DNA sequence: TGTGCCAGCAGCTTAGTCGGTTCACCCCTCCACTTT.

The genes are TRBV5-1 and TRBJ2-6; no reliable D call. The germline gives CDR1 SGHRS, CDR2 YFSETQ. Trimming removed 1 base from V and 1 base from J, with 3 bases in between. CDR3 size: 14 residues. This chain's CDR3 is CASSLLSGANVLTF. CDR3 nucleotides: TGCGCCAGCAGCTTGCTATCTGGGGCCAACGTCCTGACTTTC.

The CDR3 protein is CASSQEWSRTDTQYF. CDR3 nucleotides: TGTGCCAGCAGCCAAGAGTGGAGCCGCACAGATACGCAGTATTTT. This rearrangement joins TRBV14 to TRBJ2-3; D ambiguous. CDR3 length: 15 residues. V was cut by 0 bases and J by 1 base, with 8 bases left in between. Per the germline V gene, CDR1 is SGHDN and CDR2 is FVKESK.

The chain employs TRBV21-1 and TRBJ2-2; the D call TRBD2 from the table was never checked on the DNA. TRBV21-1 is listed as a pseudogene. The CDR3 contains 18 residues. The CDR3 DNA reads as TGTGCCAGCAGCAAGCGGGAGGTAGCGGGAGTTTGGACCGGGGAGCTGTTTTTT. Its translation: CASSKREVAGVWTGELFF.

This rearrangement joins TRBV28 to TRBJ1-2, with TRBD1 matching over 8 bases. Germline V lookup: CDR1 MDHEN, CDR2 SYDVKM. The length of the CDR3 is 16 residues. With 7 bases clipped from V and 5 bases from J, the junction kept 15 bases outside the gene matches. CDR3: CASIGIGRRTGYGYTF. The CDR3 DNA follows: TGTGCCAGCATTGGAATTGGCCGTCGGACAGGGTATGGCTACACCTTC.

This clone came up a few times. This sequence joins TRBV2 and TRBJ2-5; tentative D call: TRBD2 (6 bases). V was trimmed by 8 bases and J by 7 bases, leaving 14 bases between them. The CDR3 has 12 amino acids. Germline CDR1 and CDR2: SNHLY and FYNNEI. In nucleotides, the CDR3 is TGTGCCAGCTCGACTAGATTGGCGACCCAGTACTTC. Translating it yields CASSTRLATQYF. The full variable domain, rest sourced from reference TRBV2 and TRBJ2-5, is EPEVTQTPSHQVTQMGQEVILRCVPISNHLYFYWYRQILGQKVEFLVSFYNNEISEKSEIFDDQFSVERPDGSNFTLKIRSTKLEDSAMYFCASSTRLATQYFGPGTRLLVL.

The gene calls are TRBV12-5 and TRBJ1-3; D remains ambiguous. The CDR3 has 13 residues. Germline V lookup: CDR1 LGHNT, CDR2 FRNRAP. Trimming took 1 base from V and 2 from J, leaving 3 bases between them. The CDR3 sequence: CASGLEPGNTIYF. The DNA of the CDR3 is TGTGCTAGTGGTTTGGAGCCTGGAAACACCATATATTTT.

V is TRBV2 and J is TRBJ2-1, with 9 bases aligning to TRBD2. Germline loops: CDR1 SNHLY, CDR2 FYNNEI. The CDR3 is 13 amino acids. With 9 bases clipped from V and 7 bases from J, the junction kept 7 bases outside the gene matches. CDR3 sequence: CARSSGMGNEQFF. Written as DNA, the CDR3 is TGTGCCAGGTCTAGCGGGATGGGGAATGAGCAGTTCTTC.

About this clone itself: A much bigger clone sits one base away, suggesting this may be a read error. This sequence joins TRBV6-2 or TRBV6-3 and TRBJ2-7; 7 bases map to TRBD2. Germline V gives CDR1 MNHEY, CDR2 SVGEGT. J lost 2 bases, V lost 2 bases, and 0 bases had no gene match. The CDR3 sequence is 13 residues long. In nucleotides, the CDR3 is TGTGCCAGCAGTTACGGACTAGCCTACGAGCAGTACTTC. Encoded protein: CASSYGLAYEQYF.

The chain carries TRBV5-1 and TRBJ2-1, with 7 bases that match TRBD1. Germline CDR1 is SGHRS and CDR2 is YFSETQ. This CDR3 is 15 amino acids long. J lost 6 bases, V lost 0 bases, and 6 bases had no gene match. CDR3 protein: CASSLGGGSSNEQFF. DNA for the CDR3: TGCGCCAGCAGCTTGGGAGGGGGCTCGAGCAATGAGCAGTTCTTC. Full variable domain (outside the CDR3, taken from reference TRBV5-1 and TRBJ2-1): KAGVTQTPRYLIKTRGQQVTLSCSPISGHRSVSWYQQTPGQGLQFLFEYFSETQRNKGNFPGRFSGRQFSNSRSEMNVSTLELGDSALYLCASSLGGGSSNEQFFGPGTRLTVL.

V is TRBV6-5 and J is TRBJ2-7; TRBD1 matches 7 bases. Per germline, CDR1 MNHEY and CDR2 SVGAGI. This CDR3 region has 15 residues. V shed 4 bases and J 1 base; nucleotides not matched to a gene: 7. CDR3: CASSSPRDRSYEQYF. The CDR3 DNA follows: TGTGCCAGCAGTTCCCCGAGGGACAGATCCTACGAGCAGTACTTC.

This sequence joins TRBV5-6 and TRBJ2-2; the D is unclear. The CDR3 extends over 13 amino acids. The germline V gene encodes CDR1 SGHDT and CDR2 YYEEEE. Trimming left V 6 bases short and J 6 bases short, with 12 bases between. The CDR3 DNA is TGTGCCAGCAACACGGCGGAGCCCGGGGAGCTGTTTTTT. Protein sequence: CASNTAEPGELFF. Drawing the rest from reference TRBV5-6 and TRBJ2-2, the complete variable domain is DAGVTQSPTHLIKTRGQQVTLRCSPKSGHDTVSWYQQALGQGPQFIFQYYEEEERQRGNFPDRFSGHQFPNYSSELNVNALLLGDSALYLCASNTAEPGELFFGEGSRLTVL.

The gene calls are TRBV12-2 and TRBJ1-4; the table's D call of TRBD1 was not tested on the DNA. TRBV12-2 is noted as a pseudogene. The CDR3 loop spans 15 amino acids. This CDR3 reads CARGGRDRGNEKLFF. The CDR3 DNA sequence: TGTGCAAGAGGGGGTCGAGACAGGGGTAATGAAAAACTGTTTTTT.

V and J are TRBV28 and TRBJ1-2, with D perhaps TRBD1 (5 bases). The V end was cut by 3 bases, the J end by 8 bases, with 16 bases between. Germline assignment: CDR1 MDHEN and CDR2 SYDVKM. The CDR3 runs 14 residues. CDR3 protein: CASSFHRKTEGYTF. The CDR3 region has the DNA TGTGCCAGCAGTTTCCACCGTAAGACAGAAGGCTACACCTTC.

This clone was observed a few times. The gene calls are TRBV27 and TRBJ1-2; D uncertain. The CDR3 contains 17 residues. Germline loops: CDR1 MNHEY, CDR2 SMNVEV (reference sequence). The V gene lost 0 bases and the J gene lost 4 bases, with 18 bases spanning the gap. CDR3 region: CASSLSNVAGMTYGYTF. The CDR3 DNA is TGTGCCAGCAGTTTATCGAACGTGGCGGGGATGACCTATGGCTACACCTTC.

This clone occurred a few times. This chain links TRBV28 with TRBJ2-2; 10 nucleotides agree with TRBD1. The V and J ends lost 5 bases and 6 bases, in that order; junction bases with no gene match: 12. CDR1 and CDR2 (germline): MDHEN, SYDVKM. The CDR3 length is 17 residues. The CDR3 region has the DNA TGTGCCAGCAGTCCCCACCCGGGACAGGGGAGGGCCGGGGAGCTGTTTTTT. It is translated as CASSPHPGQGRAGELFF.